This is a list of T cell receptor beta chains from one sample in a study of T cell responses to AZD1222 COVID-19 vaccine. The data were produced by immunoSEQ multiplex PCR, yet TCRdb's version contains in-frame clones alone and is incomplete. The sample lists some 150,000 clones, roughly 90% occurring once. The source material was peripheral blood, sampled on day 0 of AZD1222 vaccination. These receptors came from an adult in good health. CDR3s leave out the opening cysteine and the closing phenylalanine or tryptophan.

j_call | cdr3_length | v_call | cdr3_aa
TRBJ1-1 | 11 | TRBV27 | ASRRAGVTEAF
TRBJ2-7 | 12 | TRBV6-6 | ASSYARERYEQY
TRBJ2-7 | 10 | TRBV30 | AWSRGPYEQY
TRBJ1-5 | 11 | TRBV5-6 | ASSLGGDQPQH
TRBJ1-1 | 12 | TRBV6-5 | ASTRDPGGTEAF
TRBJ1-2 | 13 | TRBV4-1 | ASSQGRGRTYGYT
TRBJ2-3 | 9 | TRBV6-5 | ASSYMNTQY
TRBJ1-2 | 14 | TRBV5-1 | ASSLAGRGRENGYT
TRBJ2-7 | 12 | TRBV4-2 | ASSQGTRSYEQY
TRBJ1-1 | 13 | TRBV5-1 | ASSFEGRGGTEAF
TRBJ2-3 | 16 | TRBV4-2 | ASSQESPAGGSTDTQY
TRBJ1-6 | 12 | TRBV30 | AWGQGAELSPLH
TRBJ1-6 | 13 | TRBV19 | ASSLLLTGNSPLH
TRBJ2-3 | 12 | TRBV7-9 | ASSFDRAQLVQY
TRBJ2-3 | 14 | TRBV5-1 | ASSLHLSGGSDTQY
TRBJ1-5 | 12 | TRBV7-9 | ASSSDGSNQPQH
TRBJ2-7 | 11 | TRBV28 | ASSVGRIVEQY
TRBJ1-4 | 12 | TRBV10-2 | ASSAGTVIEKLF
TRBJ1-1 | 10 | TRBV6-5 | ASSYMNTEAF
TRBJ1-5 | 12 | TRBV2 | ASRGTGENQPQH
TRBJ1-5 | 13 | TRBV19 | ASSIRGFSNQPQH
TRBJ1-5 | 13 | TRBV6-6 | ASSSPQGRTQPQH
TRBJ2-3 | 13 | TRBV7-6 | ASSLAGRGTDTQY
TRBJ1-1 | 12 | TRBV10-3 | AISDPPVLTEAF
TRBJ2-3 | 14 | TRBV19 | ASRRSSGAGTDTQY
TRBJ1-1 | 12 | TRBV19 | ASSTGTGYSEAF
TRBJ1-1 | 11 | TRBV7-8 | ASSLEGNTEAF
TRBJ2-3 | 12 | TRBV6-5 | ASTLQGKADTQY
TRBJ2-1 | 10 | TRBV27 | ASSLRRNEQF
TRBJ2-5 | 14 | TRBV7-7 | ASSRAGGRSGETQY
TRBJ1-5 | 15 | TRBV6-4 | ASSIHPRGDRNQPQH
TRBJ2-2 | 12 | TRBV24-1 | ATSDFRGTGELF
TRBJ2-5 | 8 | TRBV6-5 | ASTQKTQY
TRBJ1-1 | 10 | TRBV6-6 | ASSDSYTEAF
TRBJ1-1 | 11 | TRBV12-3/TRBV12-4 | ASSFWGEDEAF
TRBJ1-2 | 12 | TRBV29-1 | SVVVHRGCYGYT
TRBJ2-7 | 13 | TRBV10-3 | AISEGQTRTYEQY
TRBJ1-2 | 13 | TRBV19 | ASTPRKAANYGYT
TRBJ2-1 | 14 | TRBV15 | ATSREKRGTYNEQF
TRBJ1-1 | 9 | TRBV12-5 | ASQRITEAF
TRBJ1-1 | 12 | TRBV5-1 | ASSLGAVNTEAF
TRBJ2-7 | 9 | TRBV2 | AVQGPYEQY
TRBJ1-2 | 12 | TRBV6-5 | ASSYSSLAGGPS
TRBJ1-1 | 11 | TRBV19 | ASTIHRGSEAF
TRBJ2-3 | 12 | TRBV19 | ASSMGQGPDTQY
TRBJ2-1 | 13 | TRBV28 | ASSSDRVSYNEQF
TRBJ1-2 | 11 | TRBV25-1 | ASSGATHYGYT
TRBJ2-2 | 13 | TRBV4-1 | ASSQVGSNTGELF
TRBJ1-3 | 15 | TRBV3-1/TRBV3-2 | ASSQDPGPSSGNTIY
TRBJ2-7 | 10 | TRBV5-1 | ASSPEAYEQY
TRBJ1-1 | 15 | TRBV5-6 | ASSLGAKGPRNTEAF
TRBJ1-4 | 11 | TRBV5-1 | ASSHGGNEKLF
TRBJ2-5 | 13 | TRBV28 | ASSSITGEWETQY
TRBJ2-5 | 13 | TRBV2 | ASSERSTILQTQY
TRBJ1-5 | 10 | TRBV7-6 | ASSLGNQPQH
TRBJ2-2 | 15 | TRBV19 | ASSMRRGTGDTGELF
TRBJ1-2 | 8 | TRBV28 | ASSNYGYT